This record looks at one T cell receptor (beta chain) sequence and its context. This specimen comes from a study of blood T cell repertoires in COVID-19. Study overall: Some COVID-19 samples were acute and others convalescent; all came from the United States, Italy and Spain. Nucleic acid was either cDNA or gDNA, and it came from T cells, B-cell-depleted T cells, or PBMCs.

Per the study methods: The authors estimated nucleated cell counts from reference gene primer amplification. Sequenced by immunoSEQ multiplex PCR; TCRdb stores in-frame clones only, minus some. The V and J calls and the clone size are those of that table, but D and trimming were determined from the DNA. The sample consists of approximately 190,000 clones, more than 75% of them appearing once. The receptor comes from a man aged 40-49 years with active or convalescent COVID-19. Sequencing was carried out using peripheral blood.

CDR3 protein: CASSKRTVTYEQYF. The CDR3 DNA follows: TGTGCCAGCAGTAAGCGGACAGTCACCTACGAGCAGTACTTC. The chain recombines TRBV27 with TRBJ2-7, with a weak D call TRBD1 (6 bases). Germline V lookup: CDR1 MNHEY, CDR2 SMNVEV (reference sequence). The CDR3 has 14 residues. Trimming took off 5 bases at V and 2 bases at J, with 13 bases between the two ends.